This T cell receptor (beta chain) stems from a study of blood T cell repertoires in COVID-19. Overall study context: Spain, Italy and the United States supplied samples that represented acute and convalescent COVID-19.

V dropped 4 bases and J dropped 0; count of bases not matched to a gene: 9. This CDR3 spans 17 amino acids. The germline V gene encodes CDR1 SEHNR and CDR2 FQNEAQ (reference sequence). Per the original data handling: Nucleated cell number was recorded as an estimate derived from reference gene primer amplification. The assay was immunoSEQ multiplex PCR, and TCRdb's table has in-frame clones only and misses some. V and J calls and clone size are copied from that table; D and trimming were computed from the DNA. The table shows fewer than 250,000 clones, with roughly 86% occurring only once. Enrollees, roughly 18 to 95 years old, lived in around 23 US areas. Clinical history reported by participants formed the basis on which cohorts were assigned.

The chain joins TRBV7-9 to TRBJ2-3, with 8 nucleotides matching TRBD2. The TCR sequence derives from a woman in her twenties or thirties with acute COVID-19. Sequencing input: PBMCs or T cells enriched from blood (not recorded which). CDR3 coding DNA: TGTGCCAGCAGCTCCCCTACGGGGGGGTCTAGCACAGATACGCAGTATTTT. This encodes CASSSPTGGSSTDTQYF.